These T cell receptor beta chains were read from a single sample in a study of CD8 T cells in ankylosing spondylitis. One entry per CDR3 protein results from TCRdb running MiXCR on the 5' RACE reads. The sample contains about 360,000 distinct CDR3 sequences, roughly 20% of which appear only once. Sequencing was done on a sample of blood, either unsorted or a sorted T cell fraction (not recorded which). These receptors were taken from a male donor with ankylosing spondylitis or in good health (not recorded which). Both conserved end residues are trimmed from each CDR3.

>TRBV7-9|12|TRBJ2-7
ASSLEGFTGEQY
>TRBV7-9|12|TRBJ2-5
ASSLDRTQETQY
>TRBV11-2|7|TRBJ1-5
ASSLPQH
>TRBV7-8|12|TRBJ2-7
ASTLGGEPYEQY
>TRBV6-2/TRBV6-3|14|TRBJ2-5
ASSYPQGDPQETQY
>TRBV29-1|13|TRBJ2-5
SVEVPSGGSETQY
>TRBV30|12|TRBJ1-5
AWSLGAGFQPQH
>TRBV29-1|14|TRBJ2-3
SEGHTNCPSTDTQY
>TRBV30|12|TRBJ2-7
AWSVPGGRYEQY
>TRBV2|12|TRBJ2-7
ASRGRTGEYEQY
>TRBV12-3/TRBV12-4|13|TRBJ1-1
ASSYDPGAVTEAF
>TRBV15|11|TRBJ2-1
ATSRVEHNEQF
>TRBV12-3/TRBV12-4|13|TRBJ1-2
ASSPVGAGLYGYT
>TRBV7-7|12|TRBJ2-5
ASSDDRGGRTQY
>TRBV13|10|TRBJ2-3
ASSSAPDTQY
>TRBV6-1|12|TRBJ1-5
ASSPGEGGQPQH
>TRBV7-2|12|TRBJ1-1
ASSLWFGFAEAF
>TRBV6-1|16|TRBJ2-2
ASSVLLAGVAGTGELF
>TRBV12-3/TRBV12-4|12|TRBJ1-1
ASSLGLLNTEAF
>TRBV7-9|14|TRBJ1-1
ASSLPRGRGATEAF
>TRBV19|8|TRBJ2-3
ATTPDTQY
>TRBV6-4|14|TRBJ2-3
ASSDSRGSNTDTQY
>TRBV5-6|15|TRBJ2-1
ASSLFASGGKGNEQF
>TRBV29-1|11|TRBJ2-7
SASSGGDYEQY
>TRBV4-1|11|TRBJ2-7
ASSQGGLEGQY
>TRBV6-1|13|TRBJ2-7
ASSPEGTGAYEQY
>TRBV28|12|TRBJ1-4
ASSSHRGEEKLF
>TRBV12-3/TRBV12-4|13|TRBJ2-7
ASSNYRGLLYEQY
>TRBV5-1|11|TRBJ1-1
ASSLRAFTEAF
>TRBV6-1|13|TRBJ2-7
ASNVGEGAPYEQY
>TRBV3-1|13|TRBJ2-2
ASSQAYPNTGELF
>TRBV27|12|TRBJ2-4
ASSFQGAGNIQY
>TRBV4-2|13|TRBJ2-7
ASSQAAAASHEQY
>TRBV20-1|16|TRBJ2-3
SATLKGPLAGGTDTQY
>TRBV14|22|TRBJ2-1
ASSPKGTSGGAGQRTSSYNEQF
>TRBV20-1|11|TRBJ1-5
SVPGQGNQPQH
>TRBV7-9|10|TRBJ1-2
ASSLFGDGYT
>TRBV12-3/TRBV12-4|10|TRBJ2-7
ASGQLGDEQY
>TRBV12-3/TRBV12-4|15|TRBJ2-2
ASSLARGVTNTGELF
>TRBV12-3/TRBV12-4|12|TRBJ2-2
ASSPPELTGELF
>TRBV5-1|14|TRBJ2-4
ASSPRQTTEKNIQY
>TRBV2|13|TRBJ2-3
ASRRTSGSADTQY